The rows below give T cell receptor beta chains drawn from one sample of a study of T cells expressing NK-cell markers. Reanalyzing the 5' RACE reads, TCRdb keeps one entry per CDR3 protein, without DNA. The listing contains some 450,000 distinct CDR3 sequences. The specimen sequenced was blood T cells: a sorted CD56 or NKG2C T cell subset, CD4+ or CD8+ T cells, or bulk PBMC T cells (not recorded which). The receptors were sampled from a woman aged 18 to 75 in good health. The CDR3 runs from the conserved cysteine through the conserved F or W. Each record gives: CDR3 protein, V gene, CDR3 length, J gene.

CDR3aa: CASSESFLAGVDEQFF; v_gene: TRBV25-1; len: 16; j_gene: TRBJ2-1
CDR3aa: CASTPAGATYEQYF; v_gene: TRBV12-3/TRBV12-4; len: 14; j_gene: TRBJ2-7
CDR3aa: CSAPMGARGTYNEQFF; v_gene: TRBV20-1; len: 16; j_gene: TRBJ2-1
CDR3aa: CASSLAVPAETQYF; v_gene: TRBV12-3/TRBV12-4; len: 14; j_gene: TRBJ2-5
CDR3aa: CSVSGTRALYNEQFF; v_gene: TRBV29-1; len: 15; j_gene: TRBJ2-1
CDR3aa: CASSQEASGGLDTQYF; v_gene: TRBV4-3; len: 16; j_gene: TRBJ2-3
CDR3aa: CASSPKKSTDTQYF; v_gene: TRBV18; len: 14; j_gene: TRBJ2-3
CDR3aa: CASSKRQGGAGGPDEQFF; v_gene: TRBV11-2; len: 18; j_gene: TRBJ2-1
CDR3aa: CASSQVVGPYSNQPQHF; v_gene: TRBV4-3; len: 17; j_gene: TRBJ1-5
CDR3aa: CASILTSLTGELFF; v_gene: TRBV7-9; len: 14; j_gene: TRBJ2-2
CDR3aa: CASSPPPVDRGIIQYF; v_gene: TRBV6-1; len: 16; j_gene: TRBJ2-4
CDR3aa: CSAQRDNNQPQHF; v_gene: TRBV20-1; len: 13; j_gene: TRBJ1-5
CDR3aa: CASSLAVGPNYGYTF; v_gene: TRBV7-9; len: 15; j_gene: TRBJ1-2
CDR3aa: CASSPPPGLAGGRGEQFF; v_gene: TRBV12-3/TRBV12-4; len: 18; j_gene: TRBJ2-1
CDR3aa: CASSLGPPPYQETQYF; v_gene: TRBV7-2; len: 16; j_gene: TRBJ2-5
CDR3aa: CASSVRAKNTEAFF; v_gene: TRBV7-2; len: 14; j_gene: TRBJ1-1
CDR3aa: CSATDRSTEAFF; v_gene: TRBV20-1; len: 12; j_gene: TRBJ1-1
CDR3aa: CSVERRGSGELFF; v_gene: TRBV29-1; len: 13; j_gene: TRBJ2-2
CDR3aa: CASSPRGLGSYEQYF; v_gene: TRBV7-2; len: 15; j_gene: TRBJ2-7
CDR3aa: CASSLWGDRSSYEQYF; v_gene: TRBV5-1; len: 16; j_gene: TRBJ2-7
CDR3aa: CASSPALRGDEAFF; v_gene: TRBV7-9; len: 14; j_gene: TRBJ1-1
CDR3aa: CSGLAGETDTQYF; v_gene: TRBV29-1; len: 13; j_gene: TRBJ2-3
CDR3aa: CASSRLMGEQYF; v_gene: TRBV14; len: 12; j_gene: TRBJ2-7
CDR3aa: CASSPRTLASYEQYF; v_gene: TRBV18; len: 15; j_gene: TRBJ2-7
CDR3aa: CASRLGLAGVGTDTQYF; v_gene: TRBV5-1; len: 17; j_gene: TRBJ2-3
CDR3aa: CSARGQGFGSPLHF; v_gene: TRBV20-1; len: 14; j_gene: TRBJ1-6
CDR3aa: CASSPPGLAGGGTGELFF; v_gene: TRBV12-3/TRBV12-4; len: 18; j_gene: TRBJ2-2
CDR3aa: CATSRETSLYEQFF; v_gene: TRBV15; len: 14; j_gene: TRBJ2-1
CDR3aa: CASTDRVYSNQPQHF; v_gene: TRBV6-2/TRBV6-3; len: 15; j_gene: TRBJ1-5
CDR3aa: CASSPSGVDEKLFF; v_gene: TRBV9; len: 14; j_gene: TRBJ1-4
CDR3aa: CASGGGKYEQYF; v_gene: TRBV5-1; len: 12; j_gene: TRBJ2-7
CDR3aa: CATSRDLRGANTGELFF; v_gene: TRBV15; len: 17; j_gene: TRBJ2-2
CDR3aa: CASRTGSSQPQHF; v_gene: TRBV12-3/TRBV12-4; len: 13; j_gene: TRBJ1-5
CDR3aa: CSAWGGLAGVVSYEQYF; v_gene: TRBV20-1; len: 17; j_gene: TRBJ2-7
CDR3aa: CASSHEVAGQGASYGYTF; v_gene: TRBV4-3; len: 18; j_gene: TRBJ1-2
CDR3aa: CASSPTLADTQYF; v_gene: TRBV18; len: 13; j_gene: TRBJ2-3
CDR3aa: CASSQEARRNVDTEAFF; v_gene: TRBV4-3; len: 17; j_gene: TRBJ1-1
CDR3aa: CSVGGDTQETQYF; v_gene: TRBV29-1; len: 13; j_gene: TRBJ2-5
CDR3aa: CSVRTGGNIQYF; v_gene: TRBV29-1; len: 12; j_gene: TRBJ2-4
CDR3aa: CASSLEASRGHTGELFF; v_gene: TRBV11-2; len: 17; j_gene: TRBJ2-2
CDR3aa: CASSQIAPSTDTQYF; v_gene: TRBV4-1; len: 15; j_gene: TRBJ2-3
CDR3aa: CASSQRDRGEWGTDTQYF; v_gene: TRBV4-3; len: 18; j_gene: TRBJ2-3
CDR3aa: CASTPRDVGGSNQPQHF; v_gene: TRBV19; len: 17; j_gene: TRBJ1-5
CDR3aa: CSVVTSRSYEQYF; v_gene: TRBV29-1; len: 13; j_gene: TRBJ2-7
CDR3aa: CASSSDGRKNTEAFF; v_gene: TRBV7-2; len: 15; j_gene: TRBJ1-1
CDR3aa: CASSTGTTSSGNTIYF; v_gene: TRBV5-1; len: 16; j_gene: TRBJ1-3
CDR3aa: CASSYGTSGEATDTQYF; v_gene: TRBV6-5; len: 17; j_gene: TRBJ2-3
CDR3aa: CASTRGDIAYEQYF; v_gene: TRBV28; len: 14; j_gene: TRBJ2-7
CDR3aa: CASSLGGVLVYEQYF; v_gene: TRBV12-3/TRBV12-4; len: 15; j_gene: TRBJ2-7
CDR3aa: CASSYNRMNTEAFF; v_gene: TRBV6-5; len: 14; j_gene: TRBJ1-1
CDR3aa: CAISPAELDTQYF; v_gene: TRBV10-3; len: 13; j_gene: TRBJ2-3
CDR3aa: CASSQSGDLNEKLFF; v_gene: TRBV3-1; len: 15; j_gene: TRBJ1-4
CDR3aa: CASSFGRGQTQYF; v_gene: TRBV12-3/TRBV12-4; len: 13; j_gene: TRBJ2-5
CDR3aa: CSAHRPDDGYTF; v_gene: TRBV29-1; len: 12; j_gene: TRBJ1-2
CDR3aa: CASSLRRTLNTEAFF; v_gene: TRBV12-3/TRBV12-4; len: 15; j_gene: TRBJ1-1
CDR3aa: CASCPGGARTDTQYF; v_gene: TRBV7-9; len: 15; j_gene: TRBJ2-3
CDR3aa: CASSPQGAGGYGYTF; v_gene: TRBV12-3/TRBV12-4; len: 15; j_gene: TRBJ1-2
CDR3aa: CASSYSWTGGINTGELFF; v_gene: TRBV6-5; len: 18; j_gene: TRBJ2-2
CDR3aa: CASSSHGNEQFF; v_gene: TRBV7-2; len: 12; j_gene: TRBJ2-1